This TCR beta chain was retrieved from a study of shared clonotypes between healthy human individuals. Sequenced by immunoSEQ multiplex PCR; TCRdb stores in-frame clones only, minus some. The table lists around 2.1 million clones, approximately 94% of them singletons. This clone was seen only once. The donors were adults (healthy and HIV-negative) with no recent acute infections or vaccinations. There are 12 residues in the CDR3. Trimming stripped 0 bases from V and 11 bases from J, with 8 bases between. Germline V gene sequence: CDR1 MNHEY, CDR2 SVGAGI. The receptor was derived from a young man in good health. The chain joins TRBV6-5 to TRBJ1-5, with D maybe TRBD1 (5 bases). The sequenced material came from naive CD4+ T cells sorted from blood. Subset indicated: CD45RA+ positively selected. The CDR3 loop is CASSYSGGAQHF. In DNA, the CDR3 is TGTGCCAGCAGTTACTCTGGGGGAGCCCAGCATTTT.